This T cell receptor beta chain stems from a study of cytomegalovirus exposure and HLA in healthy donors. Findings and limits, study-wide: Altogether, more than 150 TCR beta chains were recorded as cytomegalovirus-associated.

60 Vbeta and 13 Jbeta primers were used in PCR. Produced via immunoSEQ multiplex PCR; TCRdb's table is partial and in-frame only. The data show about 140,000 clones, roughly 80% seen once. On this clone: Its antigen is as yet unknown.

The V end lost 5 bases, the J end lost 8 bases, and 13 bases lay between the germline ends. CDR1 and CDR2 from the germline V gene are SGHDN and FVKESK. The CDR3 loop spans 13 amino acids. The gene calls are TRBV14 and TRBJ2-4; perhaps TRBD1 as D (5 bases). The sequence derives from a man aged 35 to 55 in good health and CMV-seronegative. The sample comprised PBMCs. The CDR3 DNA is TGTGCCAGCAGCAGGGGCCTGGCGGACATTCAGTACTTC. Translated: CASSRGLADIQYF.